A selection of T cell receptor beta chains follows, all from one sample in a study of identical twins. TCRdb reprocessed the 5' RACE reads via MiXCR and lists one record per CDR3 protein. Of some 96,000 distinct CDR3 sequences listed, under 7% were seen once; the top ten hold about 12%. The sample comprised memory T cells sorted from blood. The origin of the receptors is a woman aged 45-65 years in good health. CDR3s include the opening cysteine and the closing phenylalanine or tryptophan. Each record gives: J gene, V gene, D gene, clone size, CDR3 DNA, CDR3 protein. The D gene is left open where the match is weak. Clone size is given for some rows only: seen once, a few or many times, or a class if the clone is expanded.

J gene: TRBJ1-2; V gene: TRBV12-3/TRBV12-4; D gene: TRBD1; clone size: many; CDR3 DNA: TGTGCCAGCAGCATCAGGGACAGTCCTAACTATGGCTACACCTTC; CDR3 protein: CASSIRDSPNYGYTF
J gene: TRBJ2-3; V gene: TRBV7-9; D gene: -; clone size: many; CDR3 DNA: TGTGCCAGCAGCCCCAGGCTGTCCTTGAAGGCAGATACGCAGTATTTT; CDR3 protein: CASSPRLSLKADTQYF
J gene: TRBJ1-1; V gene: TRBV19; D gene: -; clone size: many; CDR3 DNA: TGTGCCAGTAGTACCAGGGGATACACTGAAGCTTTCTTT; CDR3 protein: CASSTRGYTEAFF
J gene: TRBJ2-1; V gene: TRBV12-5; D gene: -; clone size: many; CDR3 DNA: TGTGCTAGTGGTTTAACCGGACAAAGGGAGTTCTTC; CDR3 protein: CASGLTGQREFF
J gene: TRBJ1-4; V gene: TRBV6-5; D gene: -; clone size: many; CDR3 DNA: TGTGCCAGCAGTCAAACACCAGGGAAGGGACTGTTTTTT; CDR3 protein: CASSQTPGKGLFF
J gene: TRBJ2-3; V gene: TRBV20-1; D gene: TRBD2; clone size: many; CDR3 DNA: TGCAGTGCTAAGCTACCCGGGACTAGCGGGACAAGGGCAGATACGCAGTATTTT; CDR3 protein: CSAKLPGTSGTRADTQYF
J gene: TRBJ1-2; V gene: TRBV4-2; D gene: -; clone size: many; CDR3 DNA: TGTGCCAGCAGCCAGCCGGGATGGGGCTACACCTTC; CDR3 protein: CASSQPGWGYTF
J gene: TRBJ2-2; V gene: TRBV12-3/TRBV12-4; D gene: -; clone size: many; CDR3 DNA: TGTGCCAGCAGTTTTTTGTTTGGGGGGCTAGGCGGAAACACCGGGGAGCTGTTTTTT; CDR3 protein: CASSFLFGGLGGNTGELFF
J gene: TRBJ1-3; V gene: TRBV7-2; D gene: -; clone size: many; CDR3 DNA: TGTGCCAGCAGCTTAACCGGGGGATACACCATATATTTT; CDR3 protein: CASSLTGGYTIYF
J gene: TRBJ2-7; V gene: TRBV19; D gene: TRBD2; clone size: few; CDR3 DNA: TGTGCCAGTACCCGGACTAGCGGGAGTTTCTACGAGCAGTACTTC; CDR3 protein: CASTRTSGSFYEQYF
J gene: TRBJ2-2; V gene: TRBV30; D gene: -; clone size: many; CDR3 DNA: TGTGCCTGTCAGTCCGGGGCTTCGGTTACCGGGGAGCTGTTTTTT; CDR3 protein: CACQSGASVTGELFF
J gene: TRBJ1-4; V gene: TRBV10-3; D gene: -; clone size: many; CDR3 DNA: TGTGCCATCAGAGGCAGTCTGGGGCTTAATGAAAAACTGTTTTTT; CDR3 protein: CAIRGSLGLNEKLFF
J gene: TRBJ2-7; V gene: TRBV5-1; D gene: -; clone size: many; CDR3 DNA: TGCGCCAGCAGCGCCCGAAGAGACGAGCAGTACTTC; CDR3 protein: CASSARRDEQYF
J gene: TRBJ2-1; V gene: TRBV6-5; D gene: TRBD2; clone size: many; CDR3 DNA: TGTGCCAGCAGCCCGGGACTAGCCTACAATGAGCAGTTCTTC; CDR3 protein: CASSPGLAYNEQFF
J gene: TRBJ1-5; V gene: TRBV6-1; D gene: -; clone size: few; CDR3 DNA: TGTGCCATCAGTGACGGCCATGGTCAGCCCCAGCATTTT; CDR3 protein: CAISDGHGQPQHF
J gene: TRBJ2-5; V gene: TRBV29-1; D gene: -; clone size: many; CDR3 DNA: TGCAGCGTTGAAACGCAGGGAGAGACCCAGTACTTC; CDR3 protein: CSVETQGETQYF
J gene: TRBJ2-3; V gene: TRBV5-1; D gene: -; clone size: many; CDR3 DNA: TGCGCCAGCAGCCAGAGCACAGATACGCAGTATTTT; CDR3 protein: CASSQSTDTQYF
J gene: TRBJ1-5; V gene: TRBV12-3/TRBV12-4; D gene: TRBD1; clone size: -; CDR3 DNA: TGTGCCAGCAGTCCGATCCAGGGGGGCCAGCCCCAGCATTTT; CDR3 protein: CASSPIQGGQPQHF
J gene: TRBJ2-5; V gene: TRBV24-1; D gene: -; clone size: many; CDR3 DNA: TGTGCCACCAGTGAGCCTATGGCCACAGGGGAGACCCAGTACTTC; CDR3 protein: CATSEPMATGETQYF
J gene: TRBJ2-1; V gene: TRBV7-2; D gene: -; clone size: few; CDR3 DNA: TGTGCCAGCAGCCCTCTAGGTTGGGGCGCCAATGAGCAGTTCTTC; CDR3 protein: CASSPLGWGANEQFF
J gene: TRBJ2-1; V gene: TRBV20-1; D gene: TRBD2; clone size: many; CDR3 DNA: TGCAGTGCGCCGGGACTAGCGGGAGGCACCTACAATGAGCAGTTCTTC; CDR3 protein: CSAPGLAGGTYNEQFF
J gene: TRBJ2-5; V gene: TRBV3-1; D gene: -; clone size: many; CDR3 DNA: TGTGCCAGCAGCCAAGCCTCGGTGTTGGAGTCGGGGGAGACCCAGTACTTC; CDR3 protein: CASSQASVLESGETQYF
J gene: TRBJ2-7; V gene: TRBV29-1; D gene: TRBD2; clone size: many; CDR3 DNA: TGCAGCGTTGAAGATCCAAGGACTAGCGGGAGCTACGAGCAGTACTTC; CDR3 protein: CSVEDPRTSGSYEQYF
J gene: TRBJ1-4; V gene: TRBV6-1; D gene: -; clone size: many; CDR3 DNA: TGTGCCAGCAGTTCCCAATCAGTTGCAACTAATGAAAAACTGTTTTTT; CDR3 protein: CASSSQSVATNEKLFF
J gene: TRBJ2-5; V gene: TRBV20-1; D gene: -; clone size: many; CDR3 DNA: TGCAGTGCTAGTAAAGGGGCAGGCCAGGGGACCCAGTACTTC; CDR3 protein: CSASKGAGQGTQYF
J gene: TRBJ1-2; V gene: TRBV28; D gene: -; clone size: many; CDR3 DNA: TGTGCCAGCAGTTATACAGGAACTAACTATGGCTACACCTTC; CDR3 protein: CASSYTGTNYGYTF
J gene: TRBJ1-2; V gene: TRBV5-1; D gene: -; clone size: many; CDR3 DNA: TGCGCCAGCAGCTTGGATACTTCCGGGAGCGGGTATGGCTACACCTTC; CDR3 protein: CASSLDTSGSGYGYTF
J gene: TRBJ1-2; V gene: TRBV29-1; D gene: TRBD1; clone size: many; CDR3 DNA: TGCAGCGTTTCTAAGGGGTCGGGACAGGGCTATGGCTACACCTTC; CDR3 protein: CSVSKGSGQGYGYTF
J gene: TRBJ1-1; V gene: TRBV10-3; D gene: TRBD1; clone size: many; CDR3 DNA: TGTGCCATCACCACGACAGGGGACACTGAAGCTTTCTTT; CDR3 protein: CAITTTGDTEAFF
J gene: TRBJ1-4; V gene: TRBV15; D gene: -; clone size: few; CDR3 DNA: TGTGCCACCAGCAGACCGGGACCAAATGAAAAACTGTTTTTT; CDR3 protein: CATSRPGPNEKLFF
J gene: TRBJ2-7; V gene: TRBV5-1; D gene: TRBD1; clone size: -; CDR3 DNA: TGCGCCAGCAGCAATGCCGGGGGACAGGGTATCGAGCAGTACTTC; CDR3 protein: CASSNAGGQGIEQYF
J gene: TRBJ2-4; V gene: TRBV12-3/TRBV12-4; D gene: TRBD1; clone size: many; CDR3 DNA: TGTGCCAGCAACATACGGGACAGGGATTCTCCTGCCAAAAACATTCAGTACTTC; CDR3 protein: CASNIRDRDSPAKNIQYF
J gene: TRBJ2-3; V gene: TRBV20-1; D gene: TRBD2; clone size: many; CDR3 DNA: TGCAGTGCTAGAGACCCATGGACTAGCGGCGAGGTAGATACGCAGTATTTT; CDR3 protein: CSARDPWTSGEVDTQYF
J gene: TRBJ1-4; V gene: TRBV12-3/TRBV12-4; D gene: -; clone size: many; CDR3 DNA: TGTGCCAGCAGGAGGGGGTTTGGTGAAAAACTGTTTTTT; CDR3 protein: CASRRGFGEKLFF
J gene: TRBJ2-7; V gene: TRBV29-1; D gene: TRBD2; clone size: many; CDR3 DNA: TGCAGCGTTGATCCCAGCGGGGGCCTGAGAGAGCAGTACTTC; CDR3 protein: CSVDPSGGLREQYF
J gene: TRBJ2-6; V gene: TRBV20-1; D gene: TRBD1; clone size: -; CDR3 DNA: TGCAGTGCCGGAAATACAGGGGCTGGGGCCAACGTCCTGACTTTC; CDR3 protein: CSAGNTGAGANVLTF
J gene: TRBJ1-2; V gene: TRBV5-5; D gene: TRBD1; clone size: many; CDR3 DNA: TGTGCCAGCACAAACAGAGGGGACAGCTATGGCTACACCTTC; CDR3 protein: CASTNRGDSYGYTF
J gene: TRBJ2-7; V gene: TRBV7-2; D gene: -; clone size: -; CDR3 DNA: TGTGCCAGCAGCTTACTAGCGACCTCCTACGAGCAGTACTTC; CDR3 protein: CASSLLATSYEQYF
J gene: TRBJ2-1; V gene: TRBV6-5; D gene: -; clone size: many; CDR3 DNA: TGTGCCAGCAGTCCCGGGACTCCCTACAATGAGCAGTTCTTC; CDR3 protein: CASSPGTPYNEQFF
J gene: TRBJ2-1; V gene: TRBV10-1; D gene: TRBD2; clone size: many; CDR3 DNA: TGCGCCAGCAGTGAAGCGGGAGGGTTGGTTAATGAGCAGTTCTTC; CDR3 protein: CASSEAGGLVNEQFF
J gene: TRBJ2-5; V gene: TRBV28; D gene: TRBD2; clone size: many; CDR3 DNA: TGTGCCGCGGGAGAGAGGCAAGAGACCCAGTACTTC; CDR3 protein: CAAGERQETQYF
J gene: TRBJ2-3; V gene: TRBV27; D gene: TRBD2; clone size: -; CDR3 DNA: TGTGCCAGCCGCCCCGGGACTAGCGGGAATACGCAGTATTTT; CDR3 protein: CASRPGTSGNTQYF
J gene: TRBJ1-5; V gene: TRBV20-1; D gene: -; clone size: many; CDR3 DNA: TGCAGTGCTAGAGGGATTACTTCTGCTCAGCCCCAGCATTTT; CDR3 protein: CSARGITSAQPQHF
J gene: TRBJ2-7; V gene: TRBV20-1; D gene: -; clone size: few; CDR3 DNA: TGCAGTGCTACGGTCCCGGGATCCTACGAGCAGTACTTC; CDR3 protein: CSATVPGSYEQYF
J gene: TRBJ1-1; V gene: TRBV29-1; D gene: TRBD1; clone size: many; CDR3 DNA: TGCAGCGCTACTGGGACAGGGGGCGCGTATACTGAAGCTTTCTTT; CDR3 protein: CSATGTGGAYTEAFF
J gene: TRBJ1-4; V gene: TRBV3-1; D gene: -; clone size: few; CDR3 DNA: TGTGCCAGCAGCCCAGCGGGGGAAAAACTGTTTTTT; CDR3 protein: CASSPAGEKLFF
J gene: TRBJ1-1; V gene: TRBV11-3; D gene: -; clone size: many; CDR3 DNA: TGTGCCAGCAGCCCACGGGGGATGAACACTGAAGCTTTCTTT; CDR3 protein: CASSPRGMNTEAFF
J gene: TRBJ2-1; V gene: TRBV3-1; D gene: -; clone size: many; CDR3 DNA: TGTGCCAGCAGCCACGGGAGCTCCTACAATGAGCAGTTCTTC; CDR3 protein: CASSHGSSYNEQFF
J gene: TRBJ2-3; V gene: TRBV15; D gene: -; clone size: few; CDR3 DNA: TGTGCCACCAGCAGAGGAGGGACGCACACAGATACGCAGTATTTT; CDR3 protein: CATSRGGTHTDTQYF
J gene: TRBJ1-2; V gene: TRBV6-5; D gene: -; clone size: many; CDR3 DNA: TGTGCCAGCAGTTACTCGGGAGCCGCTGGCTACACCTTC; CDR3 protein: CASSYSGAAGYTF
J gene: TRBJ1-5; V gene: TRBV5-1; D gene: -; clone size: many; CDR3 DNA: TGCGCCAGCAGCTTCGACAGTTTTAGCAATCAGCCCCAGCATTTT; CDR3 protein: CASSFDSFSNQPQHF
J gene: TRBJ1-1; V gene: TRBV10-3; D gene: -; clone size: many; CDR3 DNA: TGTGCCATCAGATCCCGGGGGACCATGAACACTGAAGCTTTCTTT; CDR3 protein: CAIRSRGTMNTEAFF
J gene: TRBJ2-7; V gene: TRBV6-1; D gene: TRBD1; clone size: many; CDR3 DNA: TGTGCCAGCACCGTCGGGGACAGGGGCTACGAGCAGTACTTC; CDR3 protein: CASTVGDRGYEQYF